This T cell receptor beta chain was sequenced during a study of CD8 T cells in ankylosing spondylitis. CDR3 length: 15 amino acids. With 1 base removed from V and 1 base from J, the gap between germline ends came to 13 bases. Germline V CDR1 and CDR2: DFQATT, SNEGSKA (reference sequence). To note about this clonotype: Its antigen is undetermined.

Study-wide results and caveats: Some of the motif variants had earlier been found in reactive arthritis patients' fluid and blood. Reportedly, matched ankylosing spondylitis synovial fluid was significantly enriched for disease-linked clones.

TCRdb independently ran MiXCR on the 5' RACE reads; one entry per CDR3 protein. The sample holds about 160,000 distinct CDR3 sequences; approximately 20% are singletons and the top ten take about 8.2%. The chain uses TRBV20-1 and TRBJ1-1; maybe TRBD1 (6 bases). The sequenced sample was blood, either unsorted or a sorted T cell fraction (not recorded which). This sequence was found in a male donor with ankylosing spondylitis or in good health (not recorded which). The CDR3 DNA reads TGCAGTGCTAGAGCCAACAGGGCCTCGAACACTGAAGCTTTCTTT. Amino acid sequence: CSARANRASNTEAFF.